This passage covers 26 T cell receptor beta chains from one sample sequenced in a study of T-cell reconstitution after alpha-beta-depleted transplantation in children. Unique molecular identifiers were incorporated into the prepared TCRbeta library. TCRdb recomputed calls from the PCR reads with MiXCR, one row per CDR3 protein. Of some 600,000 distinct CDR3 sequences in the sample, approximately 15% were seen once. Material: PBMCs from the stem cell graft donor, obtained from the stem cell graft. Every receptor here comes from a human donor who donated a stem cell graft to a child with acute myeloid leukemia.

The genes are TRBV12-3 or TRBV12-4 and TRBJ2-3; weak D call: TRBD2 (6 bases). CDR3 length equals 15 residues. V lost 6 bases to trimming and J lost 2 bases, with 15 bases between them. The DNA for the CDR3 is TGTGCCAGCAGATTCCGGGACTTCTACACAGATACGCAGTATTTT. Amino acids: CASRFRDFYTDTQYF.

The J gene is TRBJ2-7, the V gene TRBV30, with D possibly called TRBD1 or TRBD2 (5 bases each). Trimming stripped 2 bases from V and 3 bases from J, with 11 bases between. The germline V gene has CDR1 GTSNPN and CDR2 SVGIG (reference sequence). The CDR3 totals 13 residues. The CDR3 DNA sequence: TGTGCCTGGAGTCAGGGAGCTGACTACGAGCAGTACTTC. Residues: CAWSQGADYEQYF.

J is TRBJ2-7 and V is TRBV11-2, with D unresolved. Per germline, CDR1 SGHAT and CDR2 FQNNGV. The CDR3 runs to 14 residues. The CDR3 loop is CASSPVAASSEQYV. The DNA of the CDR3 is TGTGCCAGCAGCCCCGTGGCAGCTTCCTCCGAGCAGTACGTC.

In its sample, this clonotype was seen many times. This chain uses TRBV6-5 with TRBJ2-2; D ambiguous. The CDR3 has 13 amino acids. Germline V gene data show CDR1 as MNHEY and CDR2 as SVGAGI. Trimming stripped 7 bases from V and 0 bases from J, with 6 bases between. The CDR3 DNA is TGTGCCAGCACGATTACGAACACCGGGGAGCTGTTTTTT. It specifies CASTITNTGELFF.

This clonotype came up many times. V is TRBV7-2 and J is TRBJ1-1; 8 nucleotides agree with TRBD1. In germline, CDR1 is SGHTA, CDR2 FQGNSA. The CDR3 loop spans 17 amino acids. The V and J ends lost 0 bases and 1 base, in that order; junction bases with no gene match: 7. The DNA of the CDR3 is TGTGCCAGCAGCTTAGCGCGCGACAGGGGAGGGAACACTGAAGCTTTCTTT. Its translation is CASSLARDRGGNTEAFF.

This clonotype was recorded a few times. The chain uses TRBV7-2 and TRBJ2-2; TRBD1 agrees at 8 bases. V shed 6 bases, J shed 4 bases, and the junction held 7 bases outside the gene matches. The CDR3 has 15 residues. Germline V gene data show CDR1 as SGHTA and CDR2 as FQGNSA. The CDR3 loop reads CASSPTGGGTGELFF. In DNA, the CDR3 is TGTGCCAGCAGTCCCACAGGGGGAGGCACCGGGGAGCTGTTTTTT.

The chain joins TRBV29-1 to TRBJ1-2; 10 positions agree with TRBD1. This CDR3 has 13 amino acids. Unmatched junction bases numbered 5, after V lost 7 bases and J lost 3 bases. CDR1 is SQVTM, CDR2 ANQGSEA, per germline. CDR3 region: CSAATGGYYGYTF. The CDR3 DNA follows: TGCAGCGCTGCGACAGGGGGCTACTATGGCTACACCTTC.

The gene calls are TRBV11-1 and TRBJ2-1; D may be TRBD1 (6 bases). CDR1 and CDR2 from the germline V gene are SGHAT and FQDESV (reference sequence). The length of the CDR3 is 17 residues. Deletions cut 5 bases from V and 2 bases from J, with 19 bases between. This chain's CDR3 is CASSPAPRTETYNEQFF. DNA for the CDR3: TGTGCCAGCAGCCCTGCCCCTCGGACAGAGACCTACAATGAGCAGTTCTTC.

The J gene is TRBJ2-7, the V gene TRBV7-2; no clear D gene. V was pared by 4 bases and J by 3 bases, with 10 bases between. Germline CDR1 is SGHTA and CDR2 is FQGNSA. The CDR3 sequence is 13 residues long. The CDR3 nucleotides are TGTGCCAGCAGCTCTACTTTCCTCTACGAGCAGTACTTC. The encoded protein is CASSSTFLYEQYF. Together with reference TRBV7-2 and TRBJ2-7, the CDR3 gives the full variable domain: GAGVSQSPSNKVTEKGKDVELRCDPISGHTALYWYRQSLGQGLEFLIYFQGNSAPDKSGLPSDRFSAERTGGSVSTLTIQRTQQEDSAVYLCASSSTFLYEQYFGPGTRLTVT.

The chain has TRBV7-2 and TRBJ1-1; D remains unclear. Looked up from germline, CDR1 is SGHTA and CDR2 is FQGNSA. This CDR3 has 16 residues. V was shortened by 1 base and J by 1 base, with 13 bases between the two germline ends. Here the CDR3 DNA reads TGTGCCAGCAGCTTAGATTCTGGGGAAGCGAACACTGAAGCTTTCTTT. This gives the protein CASSLDSGEANTEAFF.

This clonotype was seen a few times. The V gene is TRBV7-9, the J gene TRBJ2-7; possible D gene TRBD1, 6 bases. This CDR3 comprises 15 residues. The ends were cut back, 6 bases at V and 3 bases at J, with 18 bases in the middle. Germline CDR1 SEHNR, CDR2 FQNEAQ (reference sequence). The CDR3 nucleotides are TGTGCCAGCAGTTTGACGTGGGACAACGACTACGAGCAGTACTTC. Amino acids: CASSLTWDNDYEQYF.

This clonotype has only a few counts. This chain connects TRBV5-1 to TRBJ1-1; 8 bases line up with TRBD1. The germline V gene has CDR1 SGHRS and CDR2 YFSETQ. J lost 0 bases, V lost 3 bases, and 4 bases had no gene match. The CDR3 covers 15 residues. CDR3 in amino acids: CASSSRQGMNTEAFF. Written as DNA, the CDR3 is TGCGCCAGCAGCTCTCGACAGGGGATGAACACTGAAGCTTTCTTT. Combining the CDR3 with reference TRBV5-1 and TRBJ1-1 gives the whole variable domain KAGVTQTPRYLIKTRGQQVTLSCSPISGHRSVSWYQQTPGQGLQFLFEYFSETQRNKGNFPGRFSGRQFSNSRSEMNVSTLELGDSALYLCASSSRQGMNTEAFFGQGTRLTVV.

In this sample, this clonotype turned up many times. This chain connects TRBV12-3 or TRBV12-4 to TRBJ2-1, with TRBD1 matching 7 bases. Germline trimming cut 5 bases from V and 0 bases from J; bases unmatched to any gene: 13. CDR3 length: 18 residues. The CDR3 sequence: CASSRQGRPFGSYNEQFF. CDR3 nucleotides: TGTGCCAGCAGTAGACAGGGCAGGCCTTTCGGCTCCTACAATGAGCAGTTCTTC.

This clonotype was seen many times. The chain carries TRBV4-2 and TRBJ2-1; D is uncertain. Germline lookup yields CDR1 LGHNA and CDR2 YNFKEQ. The CDR3 covers 14 residues. V lost 0 bases and J lost 7, with 10 bases in between. The CDR3 nucleotides read TGTGCCAGCAGCCAAGAAAAGCTCCGGAATGAGCAGTTCTTC. As protein: CASSQEKLRNEQFF.

The V and J genes are TRBV7-9 and TRBJ1-1; D not certain. Germline assignment: CDR1 SEHNR and CDR2 FQNEAQ (reference sequence). V gave up 5 bases and J gave up 5 bases, with 18 bases separating them. The CDR3 is made up of 15 amino acids. The CDR3 nucleotides read TGTGCCAGCAGCCCCGCTAGGCCGACGGGGACTGAAGCTTTCTTT. As protein: CASSPARPTGTEAFF. The full variable domain, its missing parts supplied by reference TRBV7-9 and TRBJ1-1, is DTGVSQNPRHKITKRGQNVTFRCDPISEHNRLYWYRQTLGQGPEFLTYFQNEAQLEKSRLLSDRFSAERPKGSFSTLEIQRTEQGDSAMYLCASSPARPTGTEAFFGQGTRLTVV.

The rearrangement uses TRBV12-3 or TRBV12-4 and TRBJ2-5; possibly TRBD1 for D (5 bases). Trimming stripped 11 bases from V and 2 bases from J, with 21 bases between. The CDR3 contains 15 residues. The CDR3 nucleotides are TGTGCCTTCAGTTTAGCCCCGACAGTACAAGAGACCCAGTACTTC. It translates to CAFSLAPTVQETQYF.

This clonotype has just a few counts. The chain recombines TRBV12-3 or TRBV12-4 with TRBJ1-5, with TRBD1 matching over 9 bases. Germline trimming cut 2 bases from V and 7 bases from J; bases unmatched to any gene: 12. The CDR3 extends over 17 amino acids. CDR3 protein: CASSLTRGQGTNQPQHF. CDR3 DNA: TGTGCCAGCAGTTTAACCCGGGGACAGGGAACGAACCAGCCCCAGCATTTT.

In this sample, this clonotype turned up many times. This chain connects TRBV9 to TRBJ1-2; 10 positions agree with TRBD1. There are 14 residues in the CDR3. Germline assignment: CDR1 SGDLS and CDR2 YYNGEE. Germline trimming cut 3 bases from V and 5 bases from J; bases unmatched to any gene: 4. CDR3 DNA sequence: TGTGCCAGCAGCGGACAGGGGGCAGGGTATGGCTACACCTTC. Residues: CASSGQGAGYGYTF.

This clonotype was counted between two and nine times. V and J are TRBV5-1 and TRBJ2-2, with D uncertain. CDR1 and CDR2 (germline): SGHRS, YFSETQ. V was cut by 0 bases and J by 6 bases, with 6 bases left in between. CDR3 length equals 13 residues. CDR3 in amino acids: CASSLGSSGELFF. In DNA form, the CDR3 reads TGCGCCAGCAGCTTGGGAAGTTCCGGGGAGCTGTTTTTT.

As concerns this clonotype: Given a much more abundant clone one base away, this may be a read error. The V call is TRBV20-1, the J call TRBJ2-7; no clear D gene. This CDR3 has 13 residues. Germline V gene sequence: CDR1 DFQATT, CDR2 SNEGSKA (reference sequence). CDR3 sequence (DNA): TGCAGGGCTAGAGCTCGAAGCGACGGCGAGCAGTACTTC. The encoded protein is CRARARSDGEQYF.

This clonotype showed up many times. The chain carries TRBV12-3 or TRBV12-4 and TRBJ1-2; 7 bases fit TRBD1. This CDR3 comprises 13 residues. J lost 4 bases, V lost 6 bases, and 5 bases had no gene match. The CDR3 bases are TGTGCCAGCAGCACGGACAGGATCTATGGCTACACCTTC. This encodes CASSTDRIYGYTF.

The chain couples TRBV28 to TRBJ2-6, with TRBD1 as a possible D gene (6 bases). Germline CDR1 MDHEN, CDR2 SYDVKM. The CDR3 length is 16 residues. V lost 6 bases and J 0 bases, leaving 12 bases between the germline ends. CDR3: CASSSRQVSGANVLTF. The CDR3 region has the DNA TGTGCCAGCAGCTCCAGACAGGTCTCTGGGGCCAACGTCCTGACTTTC.

The rearrangement joins TRBV9 to TRBJ2-3; 12 bases agree with TRBD2. Germline lookup yields CDR1 SGDLS and CDR2 YYNGEE. The CDR3 is 19 residues long. Germline trimming cut 0 bases from V and 6 bases from J; bases unmatched to any gene: 14. Written as DNA, the CDR3 is TGTGCCAGCAGCGTAGCGTCTAGCGGGGGGGCCGGGCTGGGGGATACGCAGTATTTT. As protein: CASSVASSGGAGLGDTQYF.

The CDR3 DNA reads TGTGCCAGCAGCTTGGCTAGCGGAACCACCGGGGAGCTGTTTTTT. Amino acid sequence: CASSLASGTTGELFF. V is TRBV7-3 and J is TRBJ2-2, with 7 bases fitting TRBD2. This CDR3 is 15 amino acids long. Germline V gives CDR1 SGHTA, CDR2 FQGTGA. V dropped 3 bases and J dropped 4; count of bases not matched to a gene: 5.

This clonotype has just a few counts. V gene TRBV20-1 combines with J gene TRBJ2-6; TRBD1 aligns across 9 bases. This CDR3 is 17 amino acids long. Germline V gene sequence: CDR1 DFQATT, CDR2 SNEGSKA (reference sequence). Trimming removed 4 bases from V and 1 base from J; junction bases left unmatched: 8. The DNA of the CDR3 is TGCAGTGCTATAACCGGGACAGGGCTTTCTGGGGCCAACGTCCTGACTTTC. Its translation is CSAITGTGLSGANVLTF.

This rearrangement joins TRBV27 to TRBJ2-3, with unresolved D. CDR3 size: 15 residues. V gave up 3 bases and J gave up 6 bases, with 16 bases separating them. Germline loops: CDR1 MNHEY, CDR2 SMNVEV (reference sequence). CDR3 sequence (DNA): TGTGCCAGCAGTTTCGTAAACCCATACGGGGATACGCAGTATTTT. It translates to CASSFVNPYGDTQYF.